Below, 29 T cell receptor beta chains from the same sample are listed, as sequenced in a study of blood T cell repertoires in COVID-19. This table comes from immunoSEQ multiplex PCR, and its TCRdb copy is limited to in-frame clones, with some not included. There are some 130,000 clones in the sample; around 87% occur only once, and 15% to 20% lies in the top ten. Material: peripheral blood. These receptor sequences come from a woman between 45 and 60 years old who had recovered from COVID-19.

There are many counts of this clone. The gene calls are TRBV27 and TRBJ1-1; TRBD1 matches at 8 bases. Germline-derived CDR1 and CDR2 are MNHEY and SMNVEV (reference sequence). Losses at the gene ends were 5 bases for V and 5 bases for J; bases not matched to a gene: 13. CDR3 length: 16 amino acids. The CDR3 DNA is TGTGCCAGCAGTCCCGATCGGACAGGGTTTGGGACTGAAGCTTTCTTT. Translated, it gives CASSPDRTGFGTEAFF.

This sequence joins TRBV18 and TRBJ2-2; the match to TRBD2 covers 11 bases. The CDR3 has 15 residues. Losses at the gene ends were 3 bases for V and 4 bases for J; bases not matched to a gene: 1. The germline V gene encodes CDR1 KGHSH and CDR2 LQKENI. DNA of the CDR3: TGTGCCAGCTCACCCGGGACTAGCGGCACCGGGGAGCTGTTTTTT. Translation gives CASSPGTSGTGELFF.

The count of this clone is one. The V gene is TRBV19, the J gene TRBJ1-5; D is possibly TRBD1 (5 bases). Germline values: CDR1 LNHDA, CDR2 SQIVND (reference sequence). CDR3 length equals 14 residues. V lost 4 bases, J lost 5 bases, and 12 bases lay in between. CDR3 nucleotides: TGTGCCAGTAGTAAGGAGCAGGGTCATCAGCCCCAGCATTTT. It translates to CASSKEQGHQPQHF.

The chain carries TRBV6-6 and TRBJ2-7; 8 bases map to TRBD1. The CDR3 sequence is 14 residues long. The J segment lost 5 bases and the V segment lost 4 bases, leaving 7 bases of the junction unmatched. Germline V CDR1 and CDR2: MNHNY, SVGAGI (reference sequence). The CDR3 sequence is CASSLGTGSHEQYF. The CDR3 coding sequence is TGTGCCAGCAGTTTAGGGACAGGTTCCCACGAGCAGTACTTC.

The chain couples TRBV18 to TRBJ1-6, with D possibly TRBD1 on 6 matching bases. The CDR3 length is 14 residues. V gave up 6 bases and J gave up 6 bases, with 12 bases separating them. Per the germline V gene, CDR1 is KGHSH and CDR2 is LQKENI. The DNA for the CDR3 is TGTGCCAGCTCCGTTGACAGGCTTAATTCACCCCTCCACTTT. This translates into CASSVDRLNSPLHF.

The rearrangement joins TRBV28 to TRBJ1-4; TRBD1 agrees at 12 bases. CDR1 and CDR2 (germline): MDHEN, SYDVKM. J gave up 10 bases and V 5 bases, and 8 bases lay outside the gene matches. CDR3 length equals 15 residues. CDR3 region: CASSLGGTGGGKLFF. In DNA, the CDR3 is TGTGCCAGCAGTCTCGGAGGGACAGGGGGCGGAAAACTGTTTTTT. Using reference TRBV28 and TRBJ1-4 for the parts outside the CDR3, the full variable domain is DVKVTQSSRYLVKRTGEKVFLECVQDMDHENMFWYRQDPGLGLRLIYFSYDVKMKEKGDIPEGYSVSREKKERFSLILESASTNQTSMYLCASSLGGTGGGKLFFGSGTQLSVL.

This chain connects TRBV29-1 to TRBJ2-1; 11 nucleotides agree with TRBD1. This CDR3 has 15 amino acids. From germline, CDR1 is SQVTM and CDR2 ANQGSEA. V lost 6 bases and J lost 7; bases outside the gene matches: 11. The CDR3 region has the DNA TGCAGCGTGGCCTCGTCGGGACAGGGGGGAAATGAGCAGTTCTTC. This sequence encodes CSVASSGQGGNEQFF.

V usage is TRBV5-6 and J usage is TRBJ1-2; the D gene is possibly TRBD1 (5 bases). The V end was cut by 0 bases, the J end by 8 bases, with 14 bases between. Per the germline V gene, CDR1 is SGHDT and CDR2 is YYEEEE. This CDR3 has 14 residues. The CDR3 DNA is TGTGCCAGCAGCTTGGGGCCCGGGGGGAGCGGCTACACCTTC. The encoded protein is CASSLGPGGSGYTF.

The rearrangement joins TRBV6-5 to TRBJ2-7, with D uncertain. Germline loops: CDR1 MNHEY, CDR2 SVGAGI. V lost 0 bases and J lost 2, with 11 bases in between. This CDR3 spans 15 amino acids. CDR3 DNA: TGTGCCAGCAGTTACTCGACAAATGTGGCCTACGAGCAGTACTTC. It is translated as CASSYSTNVAYEQYF.

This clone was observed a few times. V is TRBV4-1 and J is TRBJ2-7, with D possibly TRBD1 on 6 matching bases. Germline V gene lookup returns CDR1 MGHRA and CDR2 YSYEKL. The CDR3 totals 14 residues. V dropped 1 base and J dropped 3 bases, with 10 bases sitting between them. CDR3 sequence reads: CASSQVQGFYEQYF. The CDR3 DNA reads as TGCGCCAGCAGCCAAGTTCAGGGGTTCTACGAGCAGTACTTC.

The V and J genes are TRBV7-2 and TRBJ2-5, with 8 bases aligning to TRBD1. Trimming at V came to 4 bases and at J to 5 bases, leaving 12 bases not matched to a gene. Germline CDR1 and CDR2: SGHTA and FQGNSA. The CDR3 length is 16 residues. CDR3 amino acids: CASSSLGQGITETQYF. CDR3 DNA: TGTGCCAGCAGCTCACTCGGACAGGGTATTACGGAGACCCAGTACTTC.

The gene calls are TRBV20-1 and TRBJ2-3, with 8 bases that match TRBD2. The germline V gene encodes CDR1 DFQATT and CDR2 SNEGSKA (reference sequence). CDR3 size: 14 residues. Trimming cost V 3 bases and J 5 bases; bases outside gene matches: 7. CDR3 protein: CSASKSGGGDTQYF. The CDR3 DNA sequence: TGCAGTGCTAGTAAAAGCGGGGGTGGAGATACGCAGTATTTT.

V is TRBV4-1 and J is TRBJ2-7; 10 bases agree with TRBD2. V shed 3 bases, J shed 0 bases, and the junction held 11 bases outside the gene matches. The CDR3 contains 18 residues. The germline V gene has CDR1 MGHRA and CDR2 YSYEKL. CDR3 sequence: CASSHGRLAGATSYEQYF. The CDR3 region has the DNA TGCGCCAGCAGCCACGGGCGCCTAGCGGGGGCTACCTCCTACGAGCAGTACTTC.

For the CDR3, the DNA is TGTGCCAGCAGTTTCTCCGGGGTAACTGAAGCTTTCTTT. Protein: CASSFSGVTEAFF. The chain couples TRBV12-3 or TRBV12-4 to TRBJ1-1, with unresolved D. With 3 bases removed from V and 5 bases from J, the gap between germline ends came to 10 bases. The CDR3 is 13 amino acids.

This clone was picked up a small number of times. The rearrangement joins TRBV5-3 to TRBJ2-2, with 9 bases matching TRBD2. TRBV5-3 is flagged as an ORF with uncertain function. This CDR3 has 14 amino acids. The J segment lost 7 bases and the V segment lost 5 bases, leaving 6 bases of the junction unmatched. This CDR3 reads CARRLAGIFGELFF. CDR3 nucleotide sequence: TGTGCCAGAAGACTAGCGGGCATTTTCGGGGAGCTGTTTTTT.

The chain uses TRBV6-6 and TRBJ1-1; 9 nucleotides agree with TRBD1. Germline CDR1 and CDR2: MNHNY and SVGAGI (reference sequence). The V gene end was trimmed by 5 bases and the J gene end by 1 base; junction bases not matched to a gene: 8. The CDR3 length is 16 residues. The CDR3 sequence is CASSAPDRGGNTEAFF. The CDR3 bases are TGTGCCAGCAGTGCTCCGGACAGGGGAGGGAACACTGAAGCTTTCTTT.

In DNA, the CDR3 is TGCGCCAGCAGCCAGGGCAGCAATGAGCAGTTCTTC. Its translation: CASSQGSNEQFF. The genes are TRBV4-3 and TRBJ2-1, with D hard to call. This CDR3 spans 12 amino acids. Deletions cut 3 bases from V and 6 bases from J, with 6 bases between. Germline loops: CDR1 LGHNA, CDR2 YSLEER.

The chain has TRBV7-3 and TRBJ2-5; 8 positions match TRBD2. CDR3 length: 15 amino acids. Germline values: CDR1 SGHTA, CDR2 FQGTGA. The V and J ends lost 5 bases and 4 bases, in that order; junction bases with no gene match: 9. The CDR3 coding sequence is TGTGCCAGCAGCCCTCACGGGGGGGGCGGAGAGACCCAGTACTTC. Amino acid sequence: CASSPHGGGGETQYF.

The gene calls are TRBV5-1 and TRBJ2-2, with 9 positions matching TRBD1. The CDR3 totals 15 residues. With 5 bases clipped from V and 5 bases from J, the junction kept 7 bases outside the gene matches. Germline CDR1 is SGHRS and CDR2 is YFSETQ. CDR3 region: CASSRDRVGTGELFF. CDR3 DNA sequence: TGCGCCAGCAGTCGGGACAGGGTGGGGACCGGGGAGCTGTTTTTT.

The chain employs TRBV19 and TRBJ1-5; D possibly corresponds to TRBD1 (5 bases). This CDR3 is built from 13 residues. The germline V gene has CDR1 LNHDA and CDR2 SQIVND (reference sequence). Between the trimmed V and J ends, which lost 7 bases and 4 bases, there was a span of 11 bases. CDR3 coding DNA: TGTGCCAGTACCAAACAGGCAAATCAGCCCCAGCATTTT. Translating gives CASTKQANQPQHF.

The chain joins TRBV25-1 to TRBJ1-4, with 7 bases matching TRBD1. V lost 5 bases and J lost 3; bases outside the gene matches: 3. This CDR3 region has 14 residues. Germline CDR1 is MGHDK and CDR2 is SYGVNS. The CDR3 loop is CASSQGDPNEKLFF. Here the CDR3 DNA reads TGTGCCAGCAGTCAGGGGGACCCTAATGAAAAACTGTTTTTT. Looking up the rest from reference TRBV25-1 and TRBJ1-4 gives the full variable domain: EADIYQTPRYLVIGTGKKITLECSQTMGHDKMYWYQQDPGMELHLIHYSYGVNSTEKGDLSSESTVSRIRTEHFPLTLESARPSHTSQYLCASSQGDPNEKLFFGSGTQLSVL.

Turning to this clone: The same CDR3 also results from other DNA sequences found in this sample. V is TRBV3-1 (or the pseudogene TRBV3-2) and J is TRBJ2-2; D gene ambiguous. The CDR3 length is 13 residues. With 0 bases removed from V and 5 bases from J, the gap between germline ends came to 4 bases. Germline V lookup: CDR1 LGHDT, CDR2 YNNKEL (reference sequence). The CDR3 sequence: CASSQDLTGELFF. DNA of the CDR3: TGTGCCAGCAGCCAAGATCTTACCGGGGAGCTGTTTTTT.

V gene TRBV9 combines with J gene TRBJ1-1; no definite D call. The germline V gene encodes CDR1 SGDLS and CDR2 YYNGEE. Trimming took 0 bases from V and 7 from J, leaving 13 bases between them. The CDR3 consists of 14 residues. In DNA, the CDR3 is TGTGCCAGCAGCGTAGTTTCCGGGATCATTGAAGCTTTCTTT. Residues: CASSVVSGIIEAFF.

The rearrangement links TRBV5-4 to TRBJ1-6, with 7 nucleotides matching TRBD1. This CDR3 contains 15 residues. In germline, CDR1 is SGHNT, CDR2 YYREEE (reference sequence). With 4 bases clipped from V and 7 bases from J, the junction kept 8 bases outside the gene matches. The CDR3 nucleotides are TGTGCCAGCAGCACGAAGGGGGCCGGGAATTCACCCCTCCACTTT. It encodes CASSTKGAGNSPLHF.

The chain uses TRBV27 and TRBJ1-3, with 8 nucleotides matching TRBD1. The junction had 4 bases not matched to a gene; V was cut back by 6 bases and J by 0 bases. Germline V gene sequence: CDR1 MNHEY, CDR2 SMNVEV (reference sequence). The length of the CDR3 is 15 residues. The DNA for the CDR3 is TGTGCCAGCAGCCCTGGACAGGGCTCTGGAAACACCATATATTTT. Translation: CASSPGQGSGNTIYF.

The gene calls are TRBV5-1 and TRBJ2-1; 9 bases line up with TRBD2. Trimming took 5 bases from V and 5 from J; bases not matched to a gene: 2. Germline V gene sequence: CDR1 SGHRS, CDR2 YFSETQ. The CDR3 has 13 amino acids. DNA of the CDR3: TGCGCCAGCAGGGCTAGCGGGAACAATGAGCAGTTCTTC. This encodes CASRASGNNEQFF.

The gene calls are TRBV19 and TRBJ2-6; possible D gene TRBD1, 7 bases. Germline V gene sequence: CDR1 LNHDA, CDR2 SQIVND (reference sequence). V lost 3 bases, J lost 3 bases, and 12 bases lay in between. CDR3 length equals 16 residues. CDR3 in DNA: TGTGCCAGTAGTATCCAGGGGGAGGTTGGGGCCAACGTCCTGACTTTC. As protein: CASSIQGEVGANVLTF.

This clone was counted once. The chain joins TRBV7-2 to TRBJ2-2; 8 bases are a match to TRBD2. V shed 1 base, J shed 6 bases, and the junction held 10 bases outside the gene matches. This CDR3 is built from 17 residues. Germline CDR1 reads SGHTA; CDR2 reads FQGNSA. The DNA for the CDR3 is TGTGCCAGCAGCTTAGGATTAATAGCGGGAATCGCCGGGGAGCTGTTTTTT. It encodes CASSLGLIAGIAGELFF. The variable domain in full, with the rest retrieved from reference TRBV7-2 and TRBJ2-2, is GAGVSQSPSNKVTEKGKDVELRCDPISGHTALYWYRQSLGQGLEFLIYFQGNSAPDKSGLPSDRFSAERTGGSVSTLTIQRTQQEDSAVYLCASSLGLIAGIAGELFFGEGSRLTVL.

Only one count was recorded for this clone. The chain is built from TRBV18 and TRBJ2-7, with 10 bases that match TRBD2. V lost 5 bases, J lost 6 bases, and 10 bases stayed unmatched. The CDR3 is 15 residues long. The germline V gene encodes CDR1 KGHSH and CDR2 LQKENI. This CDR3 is CASSGAGGPGSEQYF. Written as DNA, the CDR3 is TGTGCCAGCTCAGGAGCGGGGGGGCCGGGGTCCGAGCAGTACTTC.